A few counts support the clone carrying this TCR beta chain. The CDR3 spans 14 residues. Germline V gene sequence: CDR1 SGHRS, CDR2 YFSETQ. Germline trimming cut 5 bases from V and 5 bases from J; bases unmatched to any gene: 8. This record comes from a study of blood T cell repertoires in COVID-19. Clones were sequenced by immunoSEQ multiplex PCR, and TCRdb holds only the in-frame ones, with some missing. The sample has under 450,000 clones, around 88% seen once; the top ten hold roughly 7.2%. The sequence came from a woman aged 55-70 years with COVID-19, enrolled during active disease. V gene TRBV5-1 combines with J gene TRBJ2-3, with 7 positions matching TRBD2. Sequences were obtained from peripheral blood. CDR3 sequence reads: CASRSGAAKDTQYF. As DNA, the CDR3 is TGCGCCAGCAGAAGCGGGGCCGCTAAAGATACGCAGTATTTT.